The 7 T cell receptor beta chains presented below share a single source sample, sequenced in a study of CD8 T cells in ankylosing spondylitis. One entry per CDR3 protein, called by TCRdb with MiXCR from the 5' RACE reads. The sample gives 700,000 or so distinct CDR3 sequences, around 20% of which show up once; around 19% is in the top ten. These receptors' antigens are unknown. Findings and limits, study-wide: Blood from ankylosing spondylitis patients appeared to carry a characteristic roughly 8-variant TCR beta motif.

Sample: blood, either unsorted or a sorted T cell fraction (not recorded which). The receptors come from a male donor with ankylosing spondylitis.

In its sample, this clonotype was seen a few times. The chain combines TRBV7-9 with TRBJ2-7; no reliable D call. V lost 0 bases, J lost 3 bases, and 9 bases lay in between. The CDR3 runs to 14 residues. Germline values: CDR1 SEHNR, CDR2 FQNEAQ (reference sequence). The CDR3 DNA sequence: TGTGCCAGCAGCTTAGCGGGAATGCTCTACGAGCAGTACTTC. Translating gives CASSLAGMLYEQYF.

This clonotype has a handful of counts. The chain links TRBV29-1 to TRBJ2-1; 7 bases fit TRBD1. The CDR3 loop spans 12 amino acids. The V gene's germline CDR1 is SQVTM and CDR2 ANQGSEA. With V trimmed by 6 bases and J by 6 bases, 5 bases remained unmatched. DNA for the CDR3: TGCAGCGTCGGCCGACAGGGCAATGAGCAGTTCTTC. It encodes CSVGRQGNEQFF.

This clonotype was observed a few times. The gene calls are TRBV11-2 and TRBJ2-5; 10 nucleotides agree with TRBD2. V shed 4 bases and J 1 base; nucleotides not matched to a gene: 6. The CDR3 sequence is 16 residues long. Germline CDR1 and CDR2: SGHAT and FQNNGV. CDR3: CASSWLLAGTQETQYF. The CDR3 DNA is TGTGCCAGCAGCTGGCTACTAGCGGGGACCCAAGAGACCCAGTACTTC.

This clonotype was detected many times. J is TRBJ2-5 and V is TRBV29-1; 9 bases line up with TRBD1. Per the germline V gene, CDR1 is SQVTM and CDR2 is ANQGSEA. J lost 4 bases, V lost 1 base, and 13 bases had no gene match. CDR3 size: 17 residues. The CDR3 DNA reads TGCAGCGTTGAAGGGACCCCGACAGGACAGGGGTTAGAGACCCAGTACTTC. Amino acids: CSVEGTPTGQGLETQYF.

This clonotype has a count of ten or more. V and J are TRBV7-9 and TRBJ2-5; D may match TRBD1 or TRBD2 (5 bases each). V gave up 5 bases and J gave up 1 base, with 8 bases separating them. CDR1 is SEHNR, CDR2 FQNEAQ, per germline (reference sequence). This CDR3 is built from 13 residues. CDR3 amino acids: CASSGTAQETQYF. Here the CDR3 DNA reads TGTGCCAGCAGCGGGACGGCCCAAGAGACCCAGTACTTC.

The V gene is TRBV25-1, the J gene TRBJ1-2; D is unresolved. The V and J ends lost 1 base and 3 bases respectively, with 9 bases between them. This CDR3 comprises 14 residues. In germline, CDR1 is MGHDK, CDR2 SYGVNS. The CDR3 nucleotides read TGTGCCAGCAGTGAATTCGGCAGTCACTATGGCTACACCTTC. It is translated as CASSEFGSHYGYTF.

This chain connects TRBV7-2 to TRBJ2-1, with D possibly being TRBD1 (7 bases). The CDR3 contains 12 residues. Trimming cost V 4 bases and J 10 bases, with 11 bases left between them. CDR1 and CDR2 (germline): SGHTA, FQGNSA. The CDR3 sequence is CASSSPGGEQFF. In DNA form, the CDR3 reads TGTGCCAGCAGCTCCCCAGGGGGGGAGCAGTTCTTC.